These T cell receptor beta chains were read from a single sample in a study of regulatory T cells in long-lasting Graves disease. Via MiXCR, TCRdb re-called the multiplex PCR reads, giving one row per CDR3 protein. The sample has 350,000 to 450,000 distinct CDR3 sequences, 12% seen once. These data also formed part of another study, on T cells in Graves' hyperthyroidism and ophthalmopathy.

Sequenced here: peripheral blood mononuclear cells (PBMCs), sampled at new diagnosis, from a patient treated with antithyroid drugs. All receptors come from a woman under 30 with Graves disease. CDR3s include the opening cysteine and the closing phenylalanine or tryptophan. The D gene is left open where the match is weak. Some rows have no size entry. The others give once, few or many, or a class for an expanded clone.

TRBV20-1,-,13,TRBJ2-5,-,TGCAGTGCTAGAATAACAACGGCGGAGACCCAGTACTTC,CSARITTAETQYF
TRBV28,-,11,TRBJ1-1,many,TGTGCCAGCAGTCCCCGGGGTGAAGCTTTCTTT,CASSPRGEAFF
TRBV28,-,14,TRBJ2-7,many,TGTGCCAGCAGCGTTTACTCTCCAAGCTACGAGCAGTACTTC,CASSVYSPSYEQYF
TRBV12-3/TRBV12-4,-,14,TRBJ2-1,many,TGTGCCAGCAGTTTCCCTTTCTCCTACAATGAGCAGTTCTTC,CASSFPFSYNEQFF
TRBV20-1,TRBD2,13,TRBJ2-4,many,TGCAGTGCTAGCGGGACTAGCCTAAACATTCAGTACTTC,CSASGTSLNIQYF
TRBV20-1,TRBD2,15,TRBJ2-1,many,TGCAGTGCTTTAAAACTAGCGGGAGCCGCTTATAGTAAGTTCTTC,CSALKLAGAAYSKFF
TRBV7-8,-,16,TRBJ2-2,many,TGTGCCAGCAGCTTATACAGGGCGCGCCACACCGGGGAGCTGTTTTTT,CASSLYRARHTGELFF
TRBV12-3/TRBV12-4,-,15,TRBJ2-5,many,TGTGCCAGCAGTTTGAGAGGGATCGGAGTTGAGACCCAGTACTTC,CASSLRGIGVETQYF
TRBV11-2,-,12,TRBJ1-1,many,TGTGCCAGCAGCTGGCAGAGGACTGAAGCTTTCTTT,CASSWQRTEAFF
TRBV20-1,TRBD2,14,TRBJ2-1,many,TGCAGTGCGCCTTCTAGCGGGGCTTTCAATGAGCAGTTCTTC,CSAPSSGAFNEQFF
TRBV15,TRBD1,17,TRBJ2-7,many,TGTGCCACCAGCAGGGGGGACAGGCCCAATTCGGTCTACGAGCAGTACTTC,CATSRGDRPNSVYEQYF
TRBV5-1,-,17,TRBJ2-1,many,TGCGCCAGCAGCTTGGCGACGGGTGGGAGCTCCTACAATGAGCAGTTCTTC,CASSLATGGSSYNEQFF
TRBV7-9,-,18,TRBJ2-2,few,TGTGCCAGCAGCCCCACCTGGATGAGGACTTCGAACACCGGGGAGCTGTTTTTT,CASSPTWMRTSNTGELFF
TRBV4-3,TRBD1,16,TRBJ2-5,many,TGCGCCAGCAGCCAAGATTGGGACAGTTATGGAGAGACCCAGTACTTC,CASSQDWDSYGETQYF
TRBV7-2,-,15,TRBJ1-3,few,TGTGCCAGCAGCTCCCTCGGGGTCTCTGGAAACACCATATATTTT,CASSSLGVSGNTIYF
TRBV7-2,-,12,TRBJ2-5,many,TGTGCCAGCAGCCTTAGCGTAGAGGGCCAGTACTTC,CASSLSVEGQYF
TRBV6-1,TRBD1,13,TRBJ1-5,many,TGTGCCAGCAGTGAGGACAGGGATCAGCCCCAGCATTTT,CASSEDRDQPQHF
TRBV6-2/TRBV6-3,TRBD2,19,TRBJ2-1,many,TGTGCCAGCAGTTACGAAGGGCTAGCGGGGGGGCTTGGGTACAATGAGCAGTTCTTC,CASSYEGLAGGLGYNEQFF
TRBV20-1,-,14,TRBJ2-1,many,TGCAGTGTGAAGAGTGGAGCCGGCTACAATGAGCAGTTCTTC,CSVKSGAGYNEQFF